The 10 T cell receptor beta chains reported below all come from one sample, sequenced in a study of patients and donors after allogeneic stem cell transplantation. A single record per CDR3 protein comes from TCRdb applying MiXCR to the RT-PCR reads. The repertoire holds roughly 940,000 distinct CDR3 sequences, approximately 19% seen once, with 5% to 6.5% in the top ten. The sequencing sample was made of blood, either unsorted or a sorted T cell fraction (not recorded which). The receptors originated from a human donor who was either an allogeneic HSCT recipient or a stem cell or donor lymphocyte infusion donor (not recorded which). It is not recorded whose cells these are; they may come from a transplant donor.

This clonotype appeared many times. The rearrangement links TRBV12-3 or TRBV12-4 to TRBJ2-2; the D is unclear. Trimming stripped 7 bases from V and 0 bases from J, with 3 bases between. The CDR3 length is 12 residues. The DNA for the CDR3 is TGTGCCAGCACCCCGAACACCGGGGAGCTGTTTTTT. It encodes CASTPNTGELFF.

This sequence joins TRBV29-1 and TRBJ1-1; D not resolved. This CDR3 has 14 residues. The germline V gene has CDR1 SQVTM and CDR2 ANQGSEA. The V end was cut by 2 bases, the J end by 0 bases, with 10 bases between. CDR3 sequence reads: CSVERVVMNTEAFF. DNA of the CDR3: TGCAGCGTTGAACGGGTGGTTATGAACACTGAAGCTTTCTTT.

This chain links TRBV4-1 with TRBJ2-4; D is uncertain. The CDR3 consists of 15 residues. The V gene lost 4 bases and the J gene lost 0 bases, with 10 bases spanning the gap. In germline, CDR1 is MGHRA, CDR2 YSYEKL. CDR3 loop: CASSLLDLAKNIQYF. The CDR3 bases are TGCGCCAGCAGCCTCCTGGACCTAGCCAAAAACATTCAGTACTTC.

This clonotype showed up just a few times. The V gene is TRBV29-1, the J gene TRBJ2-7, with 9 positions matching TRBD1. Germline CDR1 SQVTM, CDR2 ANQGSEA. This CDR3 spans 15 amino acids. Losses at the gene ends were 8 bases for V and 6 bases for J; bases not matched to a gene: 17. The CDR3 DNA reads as TGCAGCTCCTGGGAGGGACAGGGCAATGCAGGCGAGCAGTACTTC. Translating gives CSSWEGQGNAGEQYF.

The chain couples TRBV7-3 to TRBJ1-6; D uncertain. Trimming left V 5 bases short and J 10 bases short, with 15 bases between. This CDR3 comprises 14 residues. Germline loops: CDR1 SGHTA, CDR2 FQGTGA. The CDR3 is CASSPSGPGSPLHF. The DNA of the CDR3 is TGTGCCAGCAGCCCTAGCGGGCCGGGGTCACCCCTCCACTTT.

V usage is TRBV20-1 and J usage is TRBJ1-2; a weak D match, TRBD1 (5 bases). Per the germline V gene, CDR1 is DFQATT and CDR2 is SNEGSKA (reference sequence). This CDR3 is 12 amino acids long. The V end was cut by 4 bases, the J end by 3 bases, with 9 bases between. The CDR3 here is CSAIGTDYGYTF. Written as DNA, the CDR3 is TGCAGTGCTATTGGGACTGACTATGGCTACACCTTC.

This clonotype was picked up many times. The CDR3 region has the DNA TGTGCCAGCAGCTTCACCGGTCTCAGGGGGGGGACTGAAGCTTTCTTT. Translated, it gives CASSFTGLRGGTEAFF. The chain employs TRBV5-6 and TRBJ1-1; 7 bases align to TRBD1. CDR1 and CDR2 (germline): SGHDT, YYEEEE. The CDR3 is 16 amino acids. J was trimmed by 5 bases and V by 2 bases; bases with no gene match: 12.

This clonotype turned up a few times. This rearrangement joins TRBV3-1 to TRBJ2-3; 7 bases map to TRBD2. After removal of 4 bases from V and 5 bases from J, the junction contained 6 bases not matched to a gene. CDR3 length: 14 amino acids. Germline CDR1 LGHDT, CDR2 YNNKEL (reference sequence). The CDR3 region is CASSRRTRRDTQYF. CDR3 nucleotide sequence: TGTGCCAGCAGCCGACGGACTAGGAGAGATACGCAGTATTTT.

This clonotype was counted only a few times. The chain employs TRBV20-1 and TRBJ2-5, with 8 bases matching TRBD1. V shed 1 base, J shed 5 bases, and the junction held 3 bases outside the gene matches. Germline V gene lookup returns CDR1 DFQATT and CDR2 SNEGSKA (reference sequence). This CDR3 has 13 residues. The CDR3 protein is CSARAGGTETQYF. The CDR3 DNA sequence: TGCAGTGCTAGAGCAGGGGGCACGGAGACCCAGTACTTC.

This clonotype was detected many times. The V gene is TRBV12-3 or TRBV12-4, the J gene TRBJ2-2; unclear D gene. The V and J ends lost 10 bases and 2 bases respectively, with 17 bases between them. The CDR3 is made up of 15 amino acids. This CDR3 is CATSLGEINTGELFF. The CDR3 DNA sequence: TGTGCCACCTCTTTGGGTGAAATTAACACCGGGGAGCTGTTTTTT.